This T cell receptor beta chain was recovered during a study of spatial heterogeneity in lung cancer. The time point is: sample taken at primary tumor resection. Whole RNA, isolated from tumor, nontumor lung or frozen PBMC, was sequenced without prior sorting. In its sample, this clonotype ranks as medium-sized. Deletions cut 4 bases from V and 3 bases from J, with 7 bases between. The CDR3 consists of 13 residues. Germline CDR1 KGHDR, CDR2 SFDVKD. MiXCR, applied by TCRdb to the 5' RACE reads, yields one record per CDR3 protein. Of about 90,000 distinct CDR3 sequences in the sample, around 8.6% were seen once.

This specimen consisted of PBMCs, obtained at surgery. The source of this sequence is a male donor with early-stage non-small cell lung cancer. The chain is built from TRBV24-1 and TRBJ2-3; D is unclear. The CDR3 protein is CATSEPTTDTQYF. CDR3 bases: TGTGCCACCAGTGAACCGACTACAGATACGCAGTATTTT.